Shown below are 14 T cell receptor beta chains from a single sample sequenced in a study of T cells after posttransplantation cyclophosphamide. Assay: immunoSEQ multiplex PCR; the TCRdb copy retains only in-frame clones and omits some. This sample has 2,500 to 3,500 clones, each found more than once. Busulfan-fludarabine conditioning, marrow transplant, and cyclophosphamide on days +3 and +4 were administered. The sequencing used PBMCs, collected after allogeneic stem cell transplant with posttransplant cyclophosphamide. The source is a female patient aged 50-59 years who received an allogeneic stem cell transplant from a related donor, was CMV-positive, and had no GVHD. Some of the T cells might come from the graft donor.

This clone is termed medium-sized (0.01 to 0.1%). This chain links TRBV28 with TRBJ2-1; TRBD2 matches 10 bases. The CDR3 runs 16 residues. V lost 4 bases and J lost 3; bases outside the gene matches: 6. Germline V gene lookup returns CDR1 MDHEN and CDR2 SYDVKM. The CDR3 DNA reads TGTGCCAGCAGTTCCTTAGCGGGAGGACTCTACAATGAGCAGTTCTTC. It is translated as CASSSLAGGLYNEQFF.

This chain joins TRBV6-6 and TRBJ1-5; perhaps TRBD1 as D (6 bases). This CDR3 spans 16 amino acids. Germline CDR1 is MNHNY and CDR2 is SVGAGI (reference sequence). Trimming took 4 bases from V and 6 from J, leaving 19 bases between them. For the CDR3, the DNA is TGTGCCAGCAGTTCCGGAACAGGGATTCGGACTCAGCCCCAGCATTTT. It specifies CASSSGTGIRTQPQHF.

This clone was detected many times. The rearrangement uses TRBV27 and TRBJ2-5; D perhaps matches TRBD2 (6 bases). V shed 6 bases and J shed 4 bases, with 12 bases lying between them. Germline CDR1 and CDR2: MNHEY and SMNVEV (reference sequence). The CDR3 is made up of 13 amino acids. This chain's CDR3 is CASSAIGGETQYF. DNA of the CDR3: TGTGCCAGCAGCGCCATCGGGGGAGAGACCCAGTACTTC.

This clone ranks as medium-sized. J is TRBJ1-3 and V is TRBV2, with unresolved D. Germline-derived CDR1 and CDR2 are SNHLY and FYNNEI. V gave up 6 bases and J gave up 2 bases, with 8 bases separating them. This CDR3 spans 13 amino acids. DNA for the CDR3: TGTGCCAGCAGAGACAATCCTGGAAACACCATATATTTT. Translating gives CASRDNPGNTIYF.

The V gene is TRBV11-1, the J gene TRBJ2-1, with 8 bases identical to TRBD2. The trim removed 5 bases at V and 3 bases at J, leaving 9 bases unmatched. The CDR3 consists of 16 residues. Germline values: CDR1 SGHAT, CDR2 FQDESV (reference sequence). CDR3 protein: CASSQPGGRNYNEQFF. As DNA, the CDR3 is TGTGCCAGCAGCCAACCAGGCGGGAGGAACTACAATGAGCAGTTCTTC.

The sample holds many counts of this clone. The chain recombines TRBV19 with TRBJ2-1; 8 bases fit TRBD1. The germline CDR1 and CDR2 sequences are LNHDA and SQIVND (reference sequence). Trimming removed 10 bases from V and 4 bases from J; junction bases left unmatched: 12. This CDR3 is built from 15 residues. This CDR3 is CATYPTGGRYNEQFF. The DNA for the CDR3 is TGTGCCACTTACCCTACAGGGGGACGATACAATGAGCAGTTCTTC.

This clone has ten or more counts. This chain connects TRBV19 to TRBJ1-5, with D unresolved. V lost 1 base and J lost 0, with 10 bases in between. Germline V lookup: CDR1 LNHDA, CDR2 SQIVND (reference sequence). The CDR3 loop spans 16 amino acids. CDR3 nucleotide sequence: TGTGCCAGTAGTATAGGGGCAGACTATAGCAATCAGCCCCAGCATTTT. It codes for CASSIGADYSNQPQHF.

This clone was counted at least ten times. The chain uses TRBV2 and TRBJ1-5; no clear D. V lost 1 base, J lost 6 bases, and 13 bases lay in between. This CDR3 region has 15 residues. Looked up from germline, CDR1 is SNHLY and CDR2 is FYNNEI. The CDR3 sequence: CASSEGQRAAQPQHF. The CDR3 nucleotides read TGTGCCAGCAGTGAAGGGCAACGAGCGGCTCAGCCCCAGCATTTT.

This clone came up many times. This chain joins TRBV7-8 and TRBJ1-1; a weak D match, TRBD1 (5 bases). Germline values: CDR1 SGHVS, CDR2 FQNEAQ. The V end was cut by 3 bases, the J end by 3 bases, with 11 bases between. There are 14 residues in the CDR3. CDR3 coding DNA: TGTGCCAGCAGCTTCCAGGGACTTGACACTGAAGCTTTCTTT. It yields the protein CASSFQGLDTEAFF.

This clone came up many times. The CDR3 loop reads CAWGLDTEGELFF. DNA for the CDR3: TGTGCCTGGGGACTCGATACGGAAGGGGAGCTGTTTTTT. The chain couples TRBV30 to TRBJ2-2; perhaps TRBD2 as D (5 bases). V was pared by 5 bases and J by 8 bases, with 15 bases between. CDR1 GTSNPN and CDR2 SVGIG come from the germline V gene (reference sequence). The CDR3 runs 13 residues.

This clone was seen a few times. This chain joins TRBV7-8 and TRBJ2-3, with TRBD2 matching 8 bases. J gave up 0 bases and V 2 bases, and 7 bases lay outside the gene matches. Germline V gives CDR1 SGHVS, CDR2 FQNEAQ. The CDR3 length is 17 residues. The CDR3: CASSLLAGGGSTDTQYF. The CDR3 DNA is TGTGCCAGCAGCTTATTAGCCGGGGGGGGGAGCACAGATACGCAGTATTTT.

This clone has a count of ten or more. The rearrangement links TRBV7-3 to TRBJ1-2; 9 bases line up with TRBD1. Germline values: CDR1 SGHTA, CDR2 FQGTGA. This CDR3 is 14 amino acids long. J gave up 6 bases and V 5 bases, and 7 bases lay outside the gene matches. The CDR3 nucleotides read TGTGCCAGCAGCCCCGGGGGGGACAGGGATGGCTACACCTTC. It yields the protein CASSPGGDRDGYTF.

This clone has ten or more counts. The chain recombines TRBV5-1 with TRBJ2-2; 12 positions agree with TRBD2. The CDR3 loop spans 16 amino acids. Losses at the gene ends were 6 bases for V and 5 bases for J; bases not matched to a gene: 8. Germline CDR1 and CDR2: SGHRS and YFSETQ. The CDR3 sequence: CASNLLLAGGTGELFF. CDR3 nucleotides: TGCGCCAGCAACCTTTTACTAGCGGGAGGAACCGGGGAGCTGTTTTTT. Full variable domain (remainder filled in from reference TRBV5-1 and TRBJ2-2): KAGVTQTPRYLIKTRGQQVTLSCSPISGHRSVSWYQQTPGQGLQFLFEYFSETQRNKGNFPGRFSGRQFSNSRSEMNVSTLELGDSALYLCASNLLLAGGTGELFFGEGSRLTVL.

There are many counts of this clone. The same CDR3 arises from other DNA sequences in this sample as well. This chain links TRBV12-3 or TRBV12-4 with TRBJ2-7; 11 positions match TRBD2. The V segment lost 6 bases and the J segment 1 base; nucleotides outside the gene matches: 2. The CDR3 covers 14 residues. CDR3 in amino acids: CASSRTSGSYEQYF. The CDR3 nucleotides are TGTGCCAGCAGCCGGACTAGCGGGTCCTACGAGCAGTACTTC.